This T cell receptor (beta chain) was retrieved from a study of Graves' ophthalmopathy and Graves' hyperthyroidism. Overall study context: Samples of peripheral blood were obtained at initial diagnosis, prior to treatment of any kind.

The authors diagnosed from clinical symptoms, serum thyroxine, TRAb, thyroid ultrasound and orbital computed tomography. PBMCs originated in 10 ml of fresh peripheral blood. Transcripts of RNA were the source for amplifying TCR beta CDR3 regions. Scientists carried out first-round RT-PCR using HTBI primers and then a second-round multiplex PCR. One entry per CDR3 protein results from TCRdb running MiXCR on the multiplex PCR reads. The sample contains around 670,000 distinct CDR3 sequences, 40% of which appear only once. As concerns this clonotype: Its matching antigen is unknown. Germline is not matched at one junction end, which may reflect a read error.

The CDR3 is made up of 16 amino acids. From germline, CDR1 is SEHNR and CDR2 FQNEAQ (reference sequence). Study-level results: Most thyroid-expanded clonotypes exceeding 0.001 frequency were also found in blood.

Sequenced material: peripheral blood. This TCR was recovered from an adult man with Graves' ophthalmopathy. The V and J genes are TRBV7-9 and TRBJ1-2; 8 bases agree with TRBD1. The CDR3 DNA reads TGCGCCAGCAGCCAAGTTGGCCAGGGGGCGCGGTATGGCTACACCTTC. Amino acids: CASSQVGQGARYGYTF.